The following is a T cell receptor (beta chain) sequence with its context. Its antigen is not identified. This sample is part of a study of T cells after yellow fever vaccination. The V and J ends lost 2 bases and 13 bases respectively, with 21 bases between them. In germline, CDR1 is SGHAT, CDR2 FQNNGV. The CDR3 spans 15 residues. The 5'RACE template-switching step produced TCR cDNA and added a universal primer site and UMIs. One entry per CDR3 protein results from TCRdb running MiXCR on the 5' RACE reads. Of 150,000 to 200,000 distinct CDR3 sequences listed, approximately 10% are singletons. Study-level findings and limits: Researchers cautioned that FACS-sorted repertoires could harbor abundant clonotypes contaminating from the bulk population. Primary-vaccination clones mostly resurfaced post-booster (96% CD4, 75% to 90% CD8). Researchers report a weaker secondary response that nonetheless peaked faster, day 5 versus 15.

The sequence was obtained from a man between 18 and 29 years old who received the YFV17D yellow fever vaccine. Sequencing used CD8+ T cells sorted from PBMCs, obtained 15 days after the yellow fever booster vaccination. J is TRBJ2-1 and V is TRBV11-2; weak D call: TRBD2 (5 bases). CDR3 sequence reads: CASSLYAGKSEYQFF. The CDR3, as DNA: TGTGCCAGCAGCTTATACGCCGGGAAGAGCGAGTACCAGTTCTTC.